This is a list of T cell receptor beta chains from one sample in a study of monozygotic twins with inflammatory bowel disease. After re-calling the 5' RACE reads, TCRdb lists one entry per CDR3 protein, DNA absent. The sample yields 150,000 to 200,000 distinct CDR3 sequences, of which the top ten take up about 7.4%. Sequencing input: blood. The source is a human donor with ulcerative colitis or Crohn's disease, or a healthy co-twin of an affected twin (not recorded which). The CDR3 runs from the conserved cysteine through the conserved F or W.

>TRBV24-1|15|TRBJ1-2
CATSDEGSGNYGYTF
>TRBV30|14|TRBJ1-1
CACTPFIQDTEAFF
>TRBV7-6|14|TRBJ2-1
CASSYRDTYNEQFF
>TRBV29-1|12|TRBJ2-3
CSGFPDSDTQYF
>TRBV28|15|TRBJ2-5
CASSLPAGGGETQYF
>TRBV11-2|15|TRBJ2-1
CASSLGKGGYNEQFF
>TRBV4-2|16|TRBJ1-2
CASSQVREERYNGYTF
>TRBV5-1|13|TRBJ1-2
CASSIDGNYGYTF
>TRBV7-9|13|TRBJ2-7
CASGRLVSYEQYF
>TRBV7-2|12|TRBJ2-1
CASSSFGNEQFF
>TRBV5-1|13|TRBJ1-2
CASSTAQGDGYTF
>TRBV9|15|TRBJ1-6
CASSSRDSFNSPLHF
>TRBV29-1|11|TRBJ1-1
CSVGGHLEAFF
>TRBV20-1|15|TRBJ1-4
CSARAASGYNEKLFF
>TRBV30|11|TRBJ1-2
CAWSGLRRYTF
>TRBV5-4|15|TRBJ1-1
CASSYGQVGSTEAFF
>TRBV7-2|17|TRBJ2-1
CASSLPRGQGLNNEQFF
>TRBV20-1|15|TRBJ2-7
CSVQGALAAYYEQYF
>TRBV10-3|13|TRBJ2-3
CAISETVTDTQYF
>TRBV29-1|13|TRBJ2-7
CSVSDRRSYEQYF
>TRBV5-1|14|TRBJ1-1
CASSLTQGNTEAFF
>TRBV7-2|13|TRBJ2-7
CASSLQGRYEQYF
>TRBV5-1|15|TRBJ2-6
CASSLGSTGANVLTF
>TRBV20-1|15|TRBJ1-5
CSALGQGPSSQPQHF
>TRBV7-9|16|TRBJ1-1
CASVTWGGRENTEAFF
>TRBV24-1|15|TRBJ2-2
CATSGRDRDTGELFF
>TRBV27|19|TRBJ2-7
CASRSGDRGEGASIYEQYF
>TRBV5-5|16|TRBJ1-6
CASSWGVYGGNSPLHF
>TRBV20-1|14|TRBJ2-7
CSALGLAGAREQYF
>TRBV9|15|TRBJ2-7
CASSEGTSGTYEQYF
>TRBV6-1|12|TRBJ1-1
CASRMMNTEAFF
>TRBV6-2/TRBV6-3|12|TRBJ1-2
CASGEGAYGYTF
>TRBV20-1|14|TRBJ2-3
CSAPGTSSTDTQYF
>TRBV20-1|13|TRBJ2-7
CSARDRTTYEQYF
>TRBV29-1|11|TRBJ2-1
CSGAGRNEQFF
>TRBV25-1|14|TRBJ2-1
CASSEHGGGNEQFF
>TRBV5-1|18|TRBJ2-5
CASLDPVLGTGHQETQYF
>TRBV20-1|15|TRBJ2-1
CSARDGLAHYNEQFF
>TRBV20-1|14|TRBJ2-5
CSAVTSGITETQYF
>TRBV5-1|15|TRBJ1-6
CASSDGQGGNSPLHF
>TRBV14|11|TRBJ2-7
CASSQAWEQYF
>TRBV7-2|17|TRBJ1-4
CASSLGVATGVNEKLFF
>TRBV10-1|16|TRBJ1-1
CASSEYGLGWNTEAFF
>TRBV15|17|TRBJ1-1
CATSRDGAGGANTEAFF
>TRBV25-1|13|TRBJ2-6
CASSAPGANVLTF
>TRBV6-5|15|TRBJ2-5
CASSYSRLAQETQYF
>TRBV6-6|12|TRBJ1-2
CAGLRGNYGYTF
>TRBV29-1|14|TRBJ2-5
CSVEVPPSLKTQYF